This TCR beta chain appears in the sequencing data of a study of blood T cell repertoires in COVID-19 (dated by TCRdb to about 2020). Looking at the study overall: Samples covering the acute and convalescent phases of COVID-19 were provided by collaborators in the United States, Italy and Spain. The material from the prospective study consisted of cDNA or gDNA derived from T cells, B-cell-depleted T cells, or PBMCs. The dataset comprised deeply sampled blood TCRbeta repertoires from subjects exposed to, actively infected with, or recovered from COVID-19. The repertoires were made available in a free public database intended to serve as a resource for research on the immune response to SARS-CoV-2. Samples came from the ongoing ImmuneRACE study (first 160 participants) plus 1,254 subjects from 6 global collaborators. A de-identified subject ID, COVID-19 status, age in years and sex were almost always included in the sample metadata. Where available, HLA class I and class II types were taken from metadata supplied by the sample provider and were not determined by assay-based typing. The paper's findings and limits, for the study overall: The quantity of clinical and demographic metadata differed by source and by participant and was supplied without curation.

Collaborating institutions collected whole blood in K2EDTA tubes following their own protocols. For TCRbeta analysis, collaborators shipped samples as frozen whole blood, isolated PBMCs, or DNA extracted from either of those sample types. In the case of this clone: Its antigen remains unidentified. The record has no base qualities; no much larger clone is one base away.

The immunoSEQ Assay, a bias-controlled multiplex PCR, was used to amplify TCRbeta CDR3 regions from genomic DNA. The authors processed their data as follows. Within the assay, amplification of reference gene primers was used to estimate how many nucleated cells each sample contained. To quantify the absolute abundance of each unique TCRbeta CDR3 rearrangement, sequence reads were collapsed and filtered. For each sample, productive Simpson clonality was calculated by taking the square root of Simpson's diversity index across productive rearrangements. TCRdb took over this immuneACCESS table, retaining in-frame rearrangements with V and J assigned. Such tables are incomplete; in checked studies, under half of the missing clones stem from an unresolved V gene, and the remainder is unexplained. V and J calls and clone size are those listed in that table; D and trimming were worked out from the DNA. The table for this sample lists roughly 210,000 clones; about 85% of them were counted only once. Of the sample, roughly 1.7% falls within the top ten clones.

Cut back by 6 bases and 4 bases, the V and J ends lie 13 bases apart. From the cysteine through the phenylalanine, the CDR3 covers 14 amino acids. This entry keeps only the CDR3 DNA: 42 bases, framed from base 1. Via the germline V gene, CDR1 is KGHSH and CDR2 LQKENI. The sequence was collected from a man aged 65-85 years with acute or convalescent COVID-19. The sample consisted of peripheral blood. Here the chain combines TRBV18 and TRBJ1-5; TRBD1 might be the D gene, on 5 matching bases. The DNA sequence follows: TGTGCCAGCTCGGGGGGACTAACTAATCAGCCCCAGCATTTT. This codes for CASSGGLTNQPQHF.